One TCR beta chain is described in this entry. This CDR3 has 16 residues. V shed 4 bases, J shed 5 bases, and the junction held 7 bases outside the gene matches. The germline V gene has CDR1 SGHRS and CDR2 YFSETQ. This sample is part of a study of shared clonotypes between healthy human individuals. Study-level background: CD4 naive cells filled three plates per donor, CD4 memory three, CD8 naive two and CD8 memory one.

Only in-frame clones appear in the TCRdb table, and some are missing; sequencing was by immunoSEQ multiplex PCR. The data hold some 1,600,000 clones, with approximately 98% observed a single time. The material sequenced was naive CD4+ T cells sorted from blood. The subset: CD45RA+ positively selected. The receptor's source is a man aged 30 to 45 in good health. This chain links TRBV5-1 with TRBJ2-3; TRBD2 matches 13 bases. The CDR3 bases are TGCGCCAGCAGCCCCGGACTAGCGGGAGCTGTAGATACGCAGTATTTT. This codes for CASSPGLAGAVDTQYF.